The present TCR beta chain was sequenced within a study of blood T cell repertoires in COVID-19. The V end was cut by 6 bases, the J end by 10 bases, with 10 bases between. The CDR3 length is 12 residues. From germline, CDR1 is MNHEY and CDR2 SVGAGI. Sequencing used immunoSEQ multiplex PCR; TCRdb keeps in-frame clones, though not all of them. This table holds 100,000 to 150,000 clones, 75% to 85% found once. This clone was picked up one time. The gene calls are TRBV6-5 and TRBJ1-6; D possibly corresponds to TRBD1 (6 bases). The sequenced material came from peripheral blood. The origin of this receptor is a woman aged 45-59 years with acute or convalescent COVID-19. CDR3 DNA sequence: TGTGCCAGCAGCTTACAGGGATCACCCCTCCACTTT. Encoded protein: CASSLQGSPLHF.